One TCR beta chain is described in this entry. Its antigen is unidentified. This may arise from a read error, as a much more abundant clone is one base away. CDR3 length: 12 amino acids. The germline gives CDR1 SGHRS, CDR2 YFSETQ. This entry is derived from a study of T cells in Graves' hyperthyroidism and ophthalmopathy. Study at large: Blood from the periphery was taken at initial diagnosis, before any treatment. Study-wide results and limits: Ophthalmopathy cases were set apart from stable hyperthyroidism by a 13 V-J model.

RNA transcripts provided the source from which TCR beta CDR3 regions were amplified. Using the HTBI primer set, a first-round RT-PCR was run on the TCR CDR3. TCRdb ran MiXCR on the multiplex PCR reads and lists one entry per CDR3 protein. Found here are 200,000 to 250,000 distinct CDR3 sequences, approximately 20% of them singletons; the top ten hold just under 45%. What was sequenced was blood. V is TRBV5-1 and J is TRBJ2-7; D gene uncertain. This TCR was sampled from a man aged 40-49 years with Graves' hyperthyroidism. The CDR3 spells CAGSRHPYEQYF. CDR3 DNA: TGCGCCGGCAGCCGACACCCCTACGAGCAGTACTTC.